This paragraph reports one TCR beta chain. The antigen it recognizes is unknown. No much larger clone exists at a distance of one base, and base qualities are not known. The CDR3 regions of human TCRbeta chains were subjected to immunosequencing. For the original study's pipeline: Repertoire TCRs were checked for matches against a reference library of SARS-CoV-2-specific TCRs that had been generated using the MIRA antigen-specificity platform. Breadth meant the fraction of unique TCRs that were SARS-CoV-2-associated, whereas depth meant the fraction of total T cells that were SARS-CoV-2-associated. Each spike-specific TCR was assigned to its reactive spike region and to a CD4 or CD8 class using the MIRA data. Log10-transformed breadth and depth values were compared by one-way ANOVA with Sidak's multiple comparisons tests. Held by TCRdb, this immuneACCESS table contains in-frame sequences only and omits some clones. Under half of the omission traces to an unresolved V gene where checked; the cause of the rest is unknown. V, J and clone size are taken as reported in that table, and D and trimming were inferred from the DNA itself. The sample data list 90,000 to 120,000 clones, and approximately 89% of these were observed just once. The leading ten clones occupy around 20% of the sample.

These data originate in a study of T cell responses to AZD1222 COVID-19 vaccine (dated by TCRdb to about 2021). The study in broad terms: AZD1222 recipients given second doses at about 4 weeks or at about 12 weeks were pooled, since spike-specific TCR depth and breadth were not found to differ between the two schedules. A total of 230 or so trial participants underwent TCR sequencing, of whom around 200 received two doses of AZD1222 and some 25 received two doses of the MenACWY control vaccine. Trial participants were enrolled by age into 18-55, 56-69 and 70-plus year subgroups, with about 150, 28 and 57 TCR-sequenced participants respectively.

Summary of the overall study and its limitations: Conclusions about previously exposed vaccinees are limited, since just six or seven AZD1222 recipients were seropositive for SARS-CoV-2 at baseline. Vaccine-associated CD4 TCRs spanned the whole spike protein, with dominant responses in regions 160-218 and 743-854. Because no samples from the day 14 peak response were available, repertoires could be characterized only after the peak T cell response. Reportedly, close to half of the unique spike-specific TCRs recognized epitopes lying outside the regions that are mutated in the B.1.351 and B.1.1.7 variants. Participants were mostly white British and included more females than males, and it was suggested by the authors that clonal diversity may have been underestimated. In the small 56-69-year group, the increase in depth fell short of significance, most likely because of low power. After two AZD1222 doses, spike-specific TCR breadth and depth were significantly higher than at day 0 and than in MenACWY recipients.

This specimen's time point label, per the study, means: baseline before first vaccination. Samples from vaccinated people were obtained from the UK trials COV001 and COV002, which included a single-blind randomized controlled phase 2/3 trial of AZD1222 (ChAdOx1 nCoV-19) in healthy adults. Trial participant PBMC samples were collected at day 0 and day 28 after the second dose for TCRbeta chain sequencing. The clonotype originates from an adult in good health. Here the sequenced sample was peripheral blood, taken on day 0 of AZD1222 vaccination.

CDR3 region: CASSPGQGNTEAFF. The nucleotide sequence is given as TGCGCCAGCAGCCCGGGACAGGGGAACACTGAAGCTTTCTTT. The chain is assembled from TRBV5-1 and TRBJ1-1, and 9 bases in between align with TRBD1. The CDR1 and CDR2 encoded by the germline V gene are SGHRS and YFSETQ. Inclusive of the bounding cysteine and phenylalanine, the CDR3 is 14 residues long. Only the CDR3 region is kept as DNA, spanning 42 bases read in frame from base 1. V trim: 4 bases; J trim: 1 base; unmatched bases: 2. With the portions outside the CDR3 filled from the reference TRBV5-1 and TRBJ1-1 genes, the complete variable region becomes KAGVTQTPRYLIKTRGQQVTLSCSPISGHRSVSWYQQTPGQGLQFLFEYFSETQRNKGNFPGRFSGRQFSNSRSEMNVSTLELGDSALYLCASSPGQGNTEAFFGQGTRLTVV.